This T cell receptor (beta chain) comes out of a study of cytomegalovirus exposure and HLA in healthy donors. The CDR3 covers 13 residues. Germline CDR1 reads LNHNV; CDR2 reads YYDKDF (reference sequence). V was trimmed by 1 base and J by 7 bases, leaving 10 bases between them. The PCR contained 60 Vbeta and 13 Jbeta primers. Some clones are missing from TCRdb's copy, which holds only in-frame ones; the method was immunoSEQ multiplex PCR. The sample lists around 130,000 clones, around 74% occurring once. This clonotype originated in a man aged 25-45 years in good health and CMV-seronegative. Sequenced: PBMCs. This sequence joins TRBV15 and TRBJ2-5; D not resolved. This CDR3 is CATSRVDSATQYF. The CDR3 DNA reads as TGTGCCACCAGCAGAGTAGATTCTGCGACCCAGTACTTC.